The 26 T cell receptor beta chains presented below share a single source sample, sequenced in a study of response to subunit inactivated influenza vaccine. Each CDR3 protein gets one entry after TCRdb re-called the RT-PCR reads with MiXCR. This sample has approximately 680,000 distinct CDR3 sequences; less than 20% occur once, and the top ten carry around a tenth. The material was PBMCs from blood, obtained 11 to 12 days after vaccination. The receptors originated from a man aged 45-65 years who received an inactivated influenza vaccine.

The chain carries TRBV7-2 and TRBJ2-3; D could derive from TRBD1 or TRBD2 (8 bases each). The CDR3 sequence is 14 residues long. Germline loops: CDR1 SGHTA, CDR2 FQGNSA. V was cut by 6 bases and J by 8 bases, with 18 bases left in between. The CDR3 is CASRKAGGQGTQYF. The CDR3 nucleotides read TGTGCCAGCAGGAAGGCGGGAGGACAGGGTACGCAGTATTTT.

This rearrangement joins TRBV20-1 to TRBJ1-5; a weak D match, TRBD1 (5 bases). The V gene lost 6 bases and the J gene lost 1 base, with 16 bases spanning the gap. The length of the CDR3 is 15 residues. CDR1 is DFQATT and CDR2 is SNEGSKA in the germline V gene (reference sequence). The CDR3 sequence is CSALIRGRSNQPQHF. Here the CDR3 DNA reads TGCAGTGCCCTCATTCGGGGACGAAGCAATCAGCCCCAGCATTTT.

In this sample, this clonotype turned up many times. V gene TRBV11-2 combines with J gene TRBJ2-7, with 8 bases matching TRBD2. In germline, CDR1 is SGHAT, CDR2 FQNNGV. J was trimmed by 6 bases and V by 5 bases; bases with no gene match: 12. The CDR3 covers 15 residues. CDR3 sequence (DNA): TGTGCCAGCAGCCGGGAGGGGGGGAGGCGACTCGAGCAGTACTTC. Encoded protein: CASSREGGRRLEQYF.

This clonotype was picked up a small number of times. The chain is built from TRBV6-2 or TRBV6-3 and TRBJ2-1; TRBD1 matches at 7 bases. The ends lost 6 bases at V and 8 bases at J; junction bases unmatched: 7. Germline assignment: CDR1 MNHEY and CDR2 SVGEGT. The CDR3 totals 13 residues. The chain's CDR3 is CASRRTGDDEQFF. CDR3 sequence (DNA): TGTGCCAGCAGGCGTACAGGGGATGATGAGCAGTTCTTC.

The gene calls are TRBV2 and TRBJ2-7; TRBD2 matches 7 bases. The CDR3 is 13 residues long. CDR1 is SNHLY, CDR2 FYNNEI, per germline. J lost 2 bases, V lost 8 bases, and 6 bases had no gene match. CDR3 coding DNA: TGTGCCAGCCGGGACTACCAGACCTACGAGCAGTACTTC. Residues: CASRDYQTYEQYF.

The sample holds a few counts of this clonotype. This rearrangement joins TRBV12-3 or TRBV12-4 to TRBJ2-7, with a weak D call TRBD2 (6 bases). This CDR3 contains 14 residues. V was trimmed by 3 bases and J by 7 bases, leaving 16 bases between them. CDR3 coding DNA: TGTGCCAGCAGTTTCCAAGCGGGCCCGGGGGAGCAGTACTTC. Translation: CASSFQAGPGEQYF.

The chain combines TRBV29-1 with TRBJ2-3; unclear D gene. Per germline, CDR1 SQVTM and CDR2 ANQGSEA. The CDR3 spans 15 residues. Trimming removed 0 bases from V and 2 bases from J, with 12 bases in between. This CDR3 reads CSVEDPKGITDTQYF. The CDR3 DNA is TGCAGCGTTGAAGATCCTAAGGGAATCACAGATACGCAGTATTTT.

The CDR3 DNA follows: TGCGCCAGCAGCTCGACGGTCGGCACTGAAGCTTTCTTT. It is translated as CASSSTVGTEAFF. The rearrangement uses TRBV5-1 and TRBJ1-1; D ambiguous. CDR1 and CDR2 (germline): SGHRS, YFSETQ. V was trimmed by 3 bases and J by 4 bases, leaving 10 bases between them. This CDR3 comprises 13 residues.

The gene calls are TRBV7-9 and TRBJ1-6; TRBD1 matches 9 bases. The germline V gene encodes CDR1 SEHNR and CDR2 FQNEAQ (reference sequence). Trimming removed 0 bases from V and 10 bases from J; junction bases left unmatched: 4. This CDR3 has 15 residues. The DNA for the CDR3 is TGTGCCAGCAGCTTAGCTACAGGGGGCGACTCACCCCTCCACTTT. It encodes CASSLATGGDSPLHF. Using reference TRBV7-9 and TRBJ1-6 for the parts outside the CDR3, the full variable domain is DTGVSQNPRHKITKRGQNVTFRCDPISEHNRLYWYRQTLGQGPEFLTYFQNEAQLEKSRLLSDRFSAERPKGSFSTLEIQRTEQGDSAMYLCASSLATGGDSPLHFGNGTRLTVT.

In its sample, this clonotype was seen a few times. The V and J genes are TRBV14 and TRBJ1-1; D gene unclear. Germline V gene lookup returns CDR1 SGHDN and CDR2 FVKESK. This CDR3 is 14 amino acids long. Between the trimmed V and J ends, which lost 0 bases and 1 base, there was a span of 6 bases. The CDR3 DNA follows: TGTGCCAGCAGCCAAGAAGCACGGAACACTGAAGCTTTCTTT. Encoded protein: CASSQEARNTEAFF.

V is TRBV3-1 and J is TRBJ2-2, with 7 bases matching TRBD1. V shed 2 bases and J 4 bases; nucleotides not matched to a gene: 4. The CDR3 length is 15 residues. Germline CDR1 is LGHDT and CDR2 is YNNKEL (reference sequence). The CDR3 coding sequence is TGTGCCAGCAGCCAAACAGGGACAGCCACCGGGGAGCTGTTTTTT. Translated, it gives CASSQTGTATGELFF.

The J gene is TRBJ2-2, the V gene TRBV20-1, with unresolved D. Between the trimmed V and J ends, which lost 5 bases and 0 bases, there was a span of 19 bases. The CDR3 runs 17 residues. CDR1 and CDR2 from the germline V gene are DFQATT and SNEGSKA (reference sequence). The CDR3 DNA reads TGCAGTGCTCCCTATTTAGCCCCCCAGACGAACACCGGGGAGCTGTTTTTT. Its protein is CSAPYLAPQTNTGELFF.

The chain combines TRBV5-1 with TRBJ1-1; D is unresolved. The CDR3 has 16 amino acids. Germline V CDR1 and CDR2: SGHRS, YFSETQ. The ends were cut back, 0 bases at V and 1 base at J, with 13 bases in the middle. As DNA, the CDR3 is TGCGCCAGCAGCTTGGAATGGGCAGCGTCGAACACTGAAGCTTTCTTT. It yields the protein CASSLEWAASNTEAFF.

The V and J genes are TRBV12-3 or TRBV12-4 and TRBJ2-7; 7 bases align to TRBD2. V shed 8 bases and J 7 bases; nucleotides not matched to a gene: 8. The length of the CDR3 is 12 residues. The CDR3 loop reads CASRLGGGEQYF. The CDR3 DNA is TGTGCCAGCCGACTTGGGGGGGGAGAGCAGTACTTC.

The chain joins TRBV6-2 or TRBV6-3 to TRBJ2-2; 10 bases match TRBD2. The CDR3 runs to 14 residues. The ends lost 10 bases at V and 7 bases at J; junction bases unmatched: 9. CDR1 MNHEY and CDR2 SVGEGT come from the germline V gene. DNA of the CDR3: TGTGCCACCACCAACAGCGGGAGGGACGGGGAGCTGTTTTTT. It translates to CATTNSGRDGELFF.

V and J are TRBV29-1 and TRBJ2-1, with 8 bases identical to TRBD1. J gave up 5 bases and V 2 bases, and 17 bases lay outside the gene matches. CDR3 length: 18 residues. Germline V gene data show CDR1 as SQVTM and CDR2 as ANQGSEA. CDR3 in DNA: TGCAGCGTTGAACGGGACAGGCCTCGGGGAGGCCTAGACAATGAGCAGTTCTTC. Protein sequence: CSVERDRPRGGLDNEQFF.

The J gene is TRBJ2-1, the V gene TRBV10-3, with TRBD2 as a possible D gene (7 bases). CDR3 length: 13 residues. The germline gives CDR1 ENHRY, CDR2 SYGVKD. V was trimmed by 11 bases and J by 5 bases, leaving 16 bases between them. DNA of the CDR3: TGTGCCGGGGGCGGGAGAGGCGACAATGAGCAGTTCTTC. Translating gives CAGGGRGDNEQFF.

The rearrangement joins TRBV5-4 to TRBJ2-3; TRBD1 aligns across 12 bases. Looked up from germline, CDR1 is SGHNT and CDR2 is YYREEE (reference sequence). The J segment lost 6 bases and the V segment lost 0 bases, leaving 2 bases of the junction unmatched. The CDR3 is 15 amino acids. In nucleotides, the CDR3 is TGTGCCAGCAGCTTGGGGGACAGGGGGCAGGATACGCAGTATTTT. Residues: CASSLGDRGQDTQYF.

CDR3 DNA sequence: TGTGCCAGCAGCTTATTAGGAGGGGGCCTTACAGATACGCAGTATTTT. Its protein product is CASSLLGGGLTDTQYF. The chain recombines TRBV7-9 with TRBJ2-3, with D possibly TRBD1 on 7 matching bases. CDR1 is SEHNR and CDR2 is FQNEAQ in the germline V gene (reference sequence). V was trimmed by 2 bases and J by 3 bases, leaving 15 bases between them. CDR3 length: 16 residues.

This clonotype was detected a few times. This rearrangement joins TRBV28 to TRBJ2-5; 8 nucleotides agree with TRBD2. The CDR3 length is 15 residues. The J segment lost 4 bases and the V segment lost 5 bases, leaving 9 bases of the junction unmatched. CDR1 is MDHEN and CDR2 is SYDVKM in the germline V gene. This chain's CDR3 is CASSTPRGGGETQYF. Here the CDR3 DNA reads TGTGCCAGCAGTACTCCCCGGGGGGGAGGAGAGACCCAGTACTTC.

V gene TRBV29-1 combines with J gene TRBJ1-4, with TRBD1 as a possible D gene (6 bases). This CDR3 is 15 amino acids long. V was clipped by 7 bases and J by 5 bases, with 20 bases between them. The germline gives CDR1 SQVTM, CDR2 ANQGSEA. The CDR3, as DNA: TGCAGCGCCGGAGGGGGTTGGGGGGGCAATGAAAAACTGTTTTTT. Encoded protein: CSAGGGWGGNEKLFF.

This clonotype turned up a few times. The V and J genes are TRBV5-1 and TRBJ1-3; D remains unclear. CDR1 SGHRS and CDR2 YFSETQ come from the germline V gene. Trimming removed 0 bases from V and 0 bases from J, with 10 bases in between. The CDR3 is made up of 16 amino acids. CDR3 sequence: CASSLAGSLSGNTIYF. The CDR3 DNA follows: TGCGCCAGCAGCTTGGCTGGCAGCCTCTCTGGAAACACCATATATTTT.

The chain employs TRBV27 and TRBJ2-7; no clear D. CDR3 size: 13 residues. The germline V and J ends were trimmed by 1 base and 3 bases, with 7 bases remaining between them. Germline assignment: CDR1 MNHEY and CDR2 SMNVEV (reference sequence). The CDR3: CASSLFPSYEQYF. Written as DNA, the CDR3 is TGTGCCAGCAGTTTATTTCCCAGCTACGAGCAGTACTTC.

The CDR3 protein is CASSRPSGTASNQPQHF. In DNA form, the CDR3 reads TGTGCCAGCAGCCGACCCTCCGGGACAGCTAGCAATCAGCCCCAGCATTTT. The gene calls are TRBV6-1 and TRBJ1-5; TRBD1 aligns across 7 bases. V lost 6 bases, J lost 0 bases, and 11 bases stayed unmatched. This CDR3 is built from 17 residues. Per germline, CDR1 MNHNS and CDR2 SASEGT.

This clonotype was seen a few times. The chain uses TRBV6-2 or TRBV6-3 and TRBJ2-7; the match to TRBD1 covers 9 bases. Unmatched junction bases numbered 4, after V lost 4 bases and J lost 3 bases. The length of the CDR3 is 14 residues. Germline values: CDR1 MNHEY, CDR2 SVGEGT. CDR3 nucleotides: TGTGCCAGCAGTTGGGGGACAGGGCTCTACGAGCAGTACTTC. This translates into CASSWGTGLYEQYF.

There are many counts of this clonotype. CDR3 in amino acids: CASIPVGQGKGELFF. Written as DNA, the CDR3 is TGTGCCAGCATTCCTGTGGGACAGGGGAAGGGGGAGCTGTTTTTT. This chain connects TRBV28 to TRBJ2-2, with 10 nucleotides matching TRBD1. The V gene's germline CDR1 is MDHEN and CDR2 SYDVKM. This CDR3 has 15 amino acids. J lost 8 bases, V lost 7 bases, and 10 bases had no gene match.